The clone carrying this T cell receptor (beta chain) was counted only a few times. The data are from a study of blood T cell repertoires in COVID-19. Study at large: Spain, Italy and the United States supplied samples that represented acute and convalescent COVID-19. In each case, the material was cDNA or gDNA derived from T cells, B-cell-depleted T cells, or PBMCs.

Study processing details: Quantification of nucleated cells was approximated via reference gene primer amplification. Sequenced by immunoSEQ multiplex PCR; TCRdb stores in-frame clones only, minus some. The V and J calls and clone size were taken over from that table, and D and trimming were inferred from the DNA. This sample has more than 85,000 clones, with around 87% found just once. The sequencing sample was made of peripheral blood. The sequence came from a human donor in a cohort sampled during active COVID-19.

The CDR3 DNA reads as TGTGCCAGCAGCAGAGGACAGGGTGAAAAACTGTTTTTT. This translates into CASSRGQGEKLFF. The chain couples TRBV11-1 to TRBJ1-4, with 8 bases that match TRBD1. The V gene end was trimmed by 5 bases and the J gene end by 7 bases; junction bases not matched to a gene: 3. The CDR3 runs to 13 residues. Germline lookup yields CDR1 SGHAT and CDR2 FQDESV (reference sequence).